The rows below give T cell receptor beta chains drawn from one sample of a study of blood T cell repertoires in COVID-19. Assay: immunoSEQ multiplex PCR; the TCRdb copy retains only in-frame clones and omits some. The data show about 44,000 clones, approximately 86% seen once. The source material was peripheral blood. Receptor source: a woman of 80 years or more in a cohort sampled during active or convalescent COVID-19. CDR3s include the opening cysteine and the closing phenylalanine or tryptophan. Fields, in order: J gene, D gene, clone size, V gene, CDR3 protein. D genes are given only for firm matches. For some rows the clone size is stated as once, few or many, or as a class when expanded; others skip it.

j_call: TRBJ1-4
d_call: TRBD1
clone_size: few
v_call: TRBV3-1/TRBV3-2
cdr3_aa: CASSRDGTGYEKLFF

j_call: TRBJ1-4
d_call: TRBD1
clone_size: few
v_call: TRBV6-5
cdr3_aa: CASSVQGLNEKLFF

j_call: TRBJ2-1
d_call: TRBD2
clone_size: NA
v_call: TRBV5-1
cdr3_aa: CASSPRLARNNEQFF

j_call: TRBJ1-1
d_call: TRBD1
clone_size: NA
v_call: TRBV19
cdr3_aa: CASSMNRGRGTEAFF

j_call: TRBJ2-1
d_call: TRBD1
clone_size: NA
v_call: TRBV5-1
cdr3_aa: CASSLEGQGARDEQFF

j_call: TRBJ2-2
d_call: NA
clone_size: NA
v_call: TRBV2
cdr3_aa: CASRDPRGTGELFF

j_call: TRBJ2-7
d_call: NA
clone_size: NA
v_call: TRBV9
cdr3_aa: CASSVGIAENYEQYF

j_call: TRBJ2-5
d_call: NA
clone_size: NA
v_call: TRBV5-6
cdr3_aa: CASSLSTGETQYF

j_call: TRBJ1-3
d_call: TRBD1
clone_size: NA
v_call: TRBV6-2/TRBV6-3
cdr3_aa: CASSRTRNRQGNAYF

j_call: TRBJ1-1
d_call: TRBD1
clone_size: NA
v_call: TRBV24-1
cdr3_aa: CATSEGTGVNTEAFF

j_call: TRBJ1-2
d_call: TRBD1
clone_size: NA
v_call: TRBV11-2
cdr3_aa: CASSLDRGQGGGYTF

j_call: TRBJ2-5
d_call: TRBD2
clone_size: NA
v_call: TRBV11-2
cdr3_aa: CASSFLAGVETQYF

j_call: TRBJ2-1
d_call: TRBD2
clone_size: NA
v_call: TRBV7-3
cdr3_aa: CASSPAGGMSYNEQFF

j_call: TRBJ2-2
d_call: TRBD2
clone_size: NA
v_call: TRBV3-1/TRBV3-2
cdr3_aa: CASSLSGRATGELFF

j_call: TRBJ2-2
d_call: NA
clone_size: NA
v_call: TRBV7-2
cdr3_aa: CASSLHRIDTGELFF

j_call: TRBJ1-2
d_call: NA
clone_size: NA
v_call: TRBV11-2
cdr3_aa: CASSLDNSYGYTF

j_call: TRBJ1-1
d_call: TRBD1
clone_size: NA
v_call: TRBV6-6
cdr3_aa: CASSLDRLNTEAFF

j_call: TRBJ1-3
d_call: NA
clone_size: few
v_call: TRBV4-1
cdr3_aa: CASSQVQGSGNTIYF

j_call: TRBJ1-4
d_call: NA
clone_size: NA
v_call: TRBV6-5
cdr3_aa: CASRLGGSDEKLFF

j_call: TRBJ1-1
d_call: TRBD1
clone_size: NA
v_call: TRBV12-5
cdr3_aa: CASGTSRTGWTEAFF

j_call: TRBJ2-3
d_call: TRBD2
clone_size: once
v_call: TRBV5-4
cdr3_aa: CASSPGRAGGADTQYF

j_call: TRBJ1-1
d_call: NA
clone_size: NA
v_call: TRBV27
cdr3_aa: CASSLWQDTEAFF

j_call: TRBJ1-1
d_call: TRBD1
clone_size: NA
v_call: TRBV6-2/TRBV6-3
cdr3_aa: CASSYFRTGKNTEAFF

j_call: TRBJ1-1
d_call: NA
clone_size: NA
v_call: TRBV9
cdr3_aa: CASSPRDTMNTEAFF

j_call: TRBJ1-4
d_call: NA
clone_size: once
v_call: TRBV4-3
cdr3_aa: CASRGGGNEKLFF

j_call: TRBJ2-7
d_call: TRBD2
clone_size: once
v_call: TRBV2
cdr3_aa: CASSVRLAGAYEQYF

j_call: TRBJ2-3
d_call: TRBD1
clone_size: NA
v_call: TRBV11-3
cdr3_aa: CASSLGPQGVTDTQYF

j_call: TRBJ1-1
d_call: NA
clone_size: NA
v_call: TRBV13
cdr3_aa: CASSTDRTHTEAFF

j_call: TRBJ1-3
d_call: NA
clone_size: NA
v_call: TRBV30
cdr3_aa: CAWHYTGGSLTRRSRNTIYF

j_call: TRBJ2-3
d_call: TRBD2
clone_size: once
v_call: TRBV7-9
cdr3_aa: CASTRGGFTDTQYF

j_call: TRBJ2-7
d_call: NA
clone_size: once
v_call: TRBV5-1
cdr3_aa: CASSRDGSRGEQYF

j_call: TRBJ2-1
d_call: NA
clone_size: NA
v_call: TRBV6-1
cdr3_aa: CASSELRVRYNEQFF

j_call: TRBJ1-2
d_call: NA
clone_size: NA
v_call: TRBV3-1/TRBV3-2
cdr3_aa: CASSLLGDSGYGYTF

j_call: TRBJ1-1
d_call: NA
clone_size: NA
v_call: TRBV6-1
cdr3_aa: CASSEDRGDTEAFF

j_call: TRBJ2-1
d_call: TRBD2
clone_size: NA
v_call: TRBV28
cdr3_aa: CASSLSSGGTLNDEQFF

j_call: TRBJ2-7
d_call: NA
clone_size: NA
v_call: TRBV5-1
cdr3_aa: CASCLGGAGGGADEQYF

j_call: TRBJ2-1
d_call: TRBD2
clone_size: NA
v_call: TRBV7-6
cdr3_aa: CASSLAGGRDVDEQFF

j_call: TRBJ2-2
d_call: NA
clone_size: NA
v_call: TRBV21-1
cdr3_aa: CASNPSSGGTNTGELFF

j_call: TRBJ2-2
d_call: NA
clone_size: NA
v_call: TRBV30
cdr3_aa: CAWVPWQKNTGELFF

j_call: TRBJ1-2
d_call: NA
clone_size: NA
v_call: TRBV4-2
cdr3_aa: CASSLSDYGYTF

j_call: TRBJ2-3
d_call: TRBD2
clone_size: NA
v_call: TRBV10-3
cdr3_aa: CAIAEAGGGNTDTQYF

j_call: TRBJ2-3
d_call: NA
clone_size: NA
v_call: TRBV18
cdr3_aa: CASSPPTAATQYF

j_call: TRBJ1-1
d_call: TRBD1
clone_size: NA
v_call: TRBV5-6
cdr3_aa: CASSNTGGYFEAFF

j_call: TRBJ2-1
d_call: TRBD1
clone_size: NA
v_call: TRBV9
cdr3_aa: CASSVMGQGYNEQFF

j_call: TRBJ1-3
d_call: TRBD1
clone_size: NA
v_call: TRBV3-1/TRBV3-2
cdr3_aa: CASSQGQGTGNTIYF

j_call: TRBJ1-1
d_call: NA
clone_size: NA
v_call: TRBV4-1
cdr3_aa: CASSQERGGSEAFF

j_call: TRBJ1-4
d_call: NA
clone_size: NA
v_call: TRBV28
cdr3_aa: CASSGGGSEKLFF